Presented here are 16 T cell receptor beta chains from one specimen sequenced in a study of blood T cell repertoires in COVID-19. Here immunoSEQ multiplex PCR was the method, and the copy in TCRdb shows in-frame clones only, minus some. The sample holds hundreds of thousands of clones; 70% to 75% are singletons and the top ten take 3% to 3.5%. The sequenced sample was peripheral blood. The source of these receptors is a woman of 80 years or more with acute or convalescent COVID-19.

This clone was seen only once. This chain connects TRBV7-2 to TRBJ1-3; D perhaps matches TRBD1 (5 bases). The CDR3 totals 17 residues. V dropped 0 bases and J dropped 1 base, with 13 bases sitting between them. The germline CDR1 and CDR2 sequences are SGHTA and FQGNSA. Here the CDR3 DNA reads TGTGCCAGCAGCTTAGCGCCGGCAGGGTATTCTGGAAACACCATATATTTT. Translating it yields CASSLAPAGYSGNTIYF.

The rearrangement links TRBV5-5 to TRBJ1-1, with TRBD1 matching over 8 bases. The junction had 10 bases not matched to a gene; V was cut back by 6 bases and J by 6 bases. CDR3 length equals 14 residues. CDR1 and CDR2 from the germline V gene are SGHKS and YYEKEE (reference sequence). The CDR3: CASKGAGGSSEAFF. Written as DNA, the CDR3 is TGTGCCAGCAAAGGGGCAGGGGGCAGCTCTGAAGCTTTCTTT.

DNA of the CDR3: TGTGCCAGTAGTTCCTTAGACACAACCTACGAGCAGTACTTC. Translated, it gives CASSSLDTTYEQYF. V usage is TRBV19 and J usage is TRBJ2-7; D is undetermined. CDR1 and CDR2 from the germline V gene are LNHDA and SQIVND (reference sequence). Trimming took 5 bases from V and 2 from J, leaving 13 bases between them. The CDR3 has 14 residues.

The V call is TRBV23-1, the J call TRBJ1-1, with 8 bases that match TRBD1. TRBV23-1 is given ORF status, its function remaining uncertain. This CDR3 contains 16 residues. Germline trimming cut 4 bases from V and 0 bases from J; bases unmatched to any gene: 7. CDR3 bases: TGCGCCAGCAGTCCTGACAGGGGCCTCATGAACACTGAAGCTTTCTTT. Translating gives CASSPDRGLMNTEAFF.

The V call is TRBV6-5, the J call TRBJ1-2; perhaps TRBD1 as D (6 bases). CDR3 size: 14 residues. Germline CDR1 and CDR2: MNHEY and SVGAGI. V dropped 7 bases and J dropped 2 bases, with 14 bases sitting between them. The CDR3 bases are TGTGCCAGCACCAGGTGGCAGGGGAACTATGGCTACACCTTC. This sequence encodes CASTRWQGNYGYTF.

This sequence joins TRBV9 and TRBJ2-2; tentatively, D is TRBD2 (6 bases). Looked up from germline, CDR1 is SGDLS and CDR2 is YYNGEE. This CDR3 is 17 amino acids long. V was trimmed by 3 bases and J by 4 bases, leaving 19 bases between them. CDR3 coding DNA: TGTGCCAGCAGCGCTCACGTCGCGGGGTTCCGCACCGGGGAGCTGTTTTTT. Amino acid sequence: CASSAHVAGFRTGELFF.

This chain links TRBV29-1 with TRBJ2-5, with 14 positions matching TRBD2. CDR3 size: 17 residues. Germline V gene data show CDR1 as SQVTM and CDR2 as ANQGSEA. The J segment lost 5 bases and the V segment lost 2 bases, leaving 10 bases of the junction unmatched. In DNA form, the CDR3 reads TGCAGCGTTGAACGAGGACTAGCGGGAGGCCGGGGGGAGACCCAGTACTTC. This sequence encodes CSVERGLAGGRGETQYF.

The chain combines TRBV29-1 with TRBJ1-4, with 11 bases lining up with TRBD1. The CDR3 totals 15 residues. Looked up from germline, CDR1 is SQVTM and CDR2 is ANQGSEA. Trimming at V came to 6 bases and at J to 7 bases, leaving 10 bases not matched to a gene. The CDR3 reads CSVGRTGGAGEKLFF. In DNA, the CDR3 is TGCAGCGTCGGTAGGACAGGGGGCGCAGGTGAAAAACTGTTTTTT.

This chain uses TRBV11-1 with TRBJ2-5; 9 positions match TRBD2. This CDR3 is 15 amino acids long. Per the germline V gene, CDR1 is SGHAT and CDR2 is FQDESV (reference sequence). J was trimmed by 4 bases and V by 1 base; bases with no gene match: 4. The CDR3: CASSLGPGLAETQYF. The CDR3 nucleotides are TGTGCCAGCAGCTTAGGCCCGGGACTAGCAGAGACCCAGTACTTC.

The chain links TRBV6-2 or TRBV6-3 to TRBJ2-2; D may be TRBD2 (7 bases). Trimming shortened V by 2 bases and J by 3 bases, and 19 bases separated the two germline ends. The CDR3 spans 18 residues. The germline V gene encodes CDR1 MNHEY and CDR2 SVGEGT. The CDR3 spells CASSYELYAGADTGELFF. The CDR3 coding sequence is TGTGCCAGCAGTTACGAATTATATGCGGGGGCCGACACCGGGGAGCTGTTTTTT.

The V call is TRBV5-6, the J call TRBJ2-5, with D possibly TRBD2 on 6 matching bases. V gave up 5 bases and J gave up 2 bases, with 13 bases separating them. Per the germline V gene, CDR1 is SGHDT and CDR2 is YYEEEE. The CDR3 contains 14 residues. CDR3 nucleotide sequence: TGTGCCAGCAGTCCTCGGGGGTTACAAGAGACCCAGTACTTC. It is translated as CASSPRGLQETQYF.

V is TRBV5-4 and J is TRBJ2-5, with D possibly matching TRBD1 (6 bases). The CDR3 is 13 residues long. Between the trimmed V and J ends, which lost 3 bases and 4 bases, there was a span of 10 bases. Germline assignment: CDR1 SGHNT and CDR2 YYREEE (reference sequence). For the CDR3, the DNA is TGTGCCAGCAGCTCAGGGGTAAGAGAGACCCAGTACTTC. Encoded protein: CASSSGVRETQYF.

The CDR3 region has the DNA TGTGCCAGTAGTATAGATCAGACGGGGAACAATCAGCCCCAGCATTTT. Translated, it gives CASSIDQTGNNQPQHF. V and J are TRBV19 and TRBJ1-5; D remains ambiguous. Germline V gene data show CDR1 as LNHDA and CDR2 as SQIVND (reference sequence). The CDR3 totals 16 residues. Between the trimmed V and J ends, which lost 0 bases and 3 bases, there was a span of 12 bases. Looking up the rest from reference TRBV19 and TRBJ1-5 gives the full variable domain: DGGITQSPKYLFRKEGQNVTLSCEQNLNHDAMYWYRQDPGQGLRLIYYSQIVNDFQKGDIAEGYSVSREKKESFPLTVTSAQKNPTAFYLCASSIDQTGNNQPQHFGDGTRLSIL.

This clone was picked up many times. The chain couples TRBV11-2 to TRBJ1-2, with D perhaps TRBD1 (5 bases). Germline V gives CDR1 SGHAT, CDR2 FQNNGV. CDR3 length: 15 amino acids. V was clipped by 2 bases and J by 0 bases, with 10 bases between them. CDR3 in amino acids: CASSLPYRTNYGYTF. The CDR3 bases are TGTGCCAGCAGCTTACCCTACAGGACTAACTATGGCTACACCTTC. The variable domain in full, completed from reference TRBV11-2 and TRBJ1-2, reads EAGVAQSPRYKIIEKRQSVAFWCNPISGHATLYWYQQILGQGPKLLIQFQNNGVVDDSQLPKDRFSAERLKGVDSTLKIQPAKLEDSAVYLCASSLPYRTNYGYTFGSGTRLTVV.

This clone was recorded once. The V call is TRBV19, the J call TRBJ1-2; 8 bases are shared with TRBD1. V lost 7 bases and J lost 4; bases outside the gene matches: 11. Looked up from germline, CDR1 is LNHDA and CDR2 is SQIVND (reference sequence). The CDR3 has 15 residues. The DNA for the CDR3 is TGTGCCAGTACCCTAGTCGGACAGGGAGGCTATGGCTACACCTTC. Its protein product is CASTLVGQGGYGYTF.

The rearrangement joins TRBV5-1 to TRBJ1-5; 9 bases map to TRBD1. This CDR3 has 15 amino acids. The V gene's germline CDR1 is SGHRS and CDR2 YFSETQ. Trimming removed 3 bases from V and 3 bases from J; junction bases left unmatched: 4. CDR3 nucleotides: TGCGCCAGCAGCTCTGGGACAGGGTTCAATCAGCCCCAGCATTTT. Protein product: CASSSGTGFNQPQHF.